This is a list of T cell receptor beta chains from one sample in a study of T-cell reconstitution after alpha-beta-depleted transplantation in children. TCRdb independently ran MiXCR on the PCR reads; one entry per CDR3 protein. The sample lists around 440,000 distinct CDR3 sequences, approximately 10% occurring once. The input for sequencing was PBMCs, taken before TCRalphabeta/CD19-depleted stem cell transplant. The receptors were sampled from a child aged 2-9 years with inherited bone marrow failure, due to receive a stem cell transplant. The CDR3 runs from the conserved cysteine through the conserved F or W. The D gene is left open where the match is weak. Rows may omit the clone size; those that give it use once, few, many or a size class.

V	J	D	size	DNA	CDR3
TRBV6-1	TRBJ1-4	NA	NA	TGTGCCAGCCGAATGGTTAAGTTCTCGGCAACTAATGAAAAACTGTTTTTT	CASRMVKFSATNEKLFF
TRBV10-3	TRBJ2-7	NA	few	TGTGCCATCAGTGAGTCTCGGGGAACCTACGAGCAGTACTTC	CAISESRGTYEQYF
TRBV28	TRBJ1-5	NA	many	TGTGCCAGCAGTGCCGAGGGAGGATATAGCAATCAGCCCCAGCATTTT	CASSAEGGYSNQPQHF
TRBV28	TRBJ2-3	TRBD2	few	TGTGCCAGCAGCCGGACGCGGGAGGCCCGCACAGATACGCAGTATTTT	CASSRTREARTDTQYF
TRBV3-1	TRBJ1-1	TRBD1	many	TGTGCCAGCAGCCAAGTCAGGGGGCGGACTGAAGCTTTCTTT	CASSQVRGRTEAFF
TRBV9	TRBJ2-3	TRBD2	many	TGTGCCAGCAGCGCCCTAGCGGGAGTGGAAGATACGCAGTATTTT	CASSALAGVEDTQYF
TRBV27	TRBJ2-7	TRBD1	NA	TGTGCCAGCAGTTTTACAGGGGATTACGAGCAGTACTTC	CASSFTGDYEQYF
TRBV30	TRBJ2-1	TRBD2	NA	TGTGCCTGGAGTTCCGGGACTAGGGATGAGCAGTTCTTC	CAWSSGTRDEQFF
TRBV7-2	TRBJ2-7	NA	many	TGTGCCAGCAGCCCGGGGGCAGGGGCCTACGAGCAGTACTTC	CASSPGAGAYEQYF
TRBV6-1	TRBJ2-7	NA	NA	TGTGCCTCGGAACCGAACATACACTCCTACGAGCAGTACTTC	CASEPNIHSYEQYF
TRBV19	TRBJ2-5	NA	few	TGTGCCAGTAGTACATGGGGGGATAGAGCTATTGAGACCCAGTACTTC	CASSTWGDRAIETQYF
TRBV29-1	TRBJ1-1	TRBD1	few	TGCAGCGTTGAAAATCCTCGGACAGGGGGGACTGAAGCTTTCTTT	CSVENPRTGGTEAFF
TRBV10-3	TRBJ2-3	TRBD2	many	TGTGCCATCAGTGGACGGGAGGCAAGAGATACGCAGTATTTT	CAISGREARDTQYF
TRBV23-1	TRBJ2-1	NA	few	TGCGCCAGCAGTCAATCCGGGGTAACCGGTGAGCAGTTCTTC	CASSQSGVTGEQFF
TRBV4-3	TRBJ2-2	NA	many	TGCGCCAGCAGCCAGCTTAGGGGCACCGGGGAGCTGTTTTTT	CASSQLRGTGELFF
TRBV4-3	TRBJ1-4	NA	many	TGCGCCAGCAGCCAAGAGGTCGCAACTAATGAAAAACTGTTTTTT	CASSQEVATNEKLFF
TRBV5-1	TRBJ2-3	NA	NA	TGCGCCAGCAGCGGCTTAGGATGGGACGTCGTCACAGATACGCAGTATTTT	CASSGLGWDVVTDTQYF
TRBV6-2/TRBV6-3	TRBJ1-6	NA	many	TGTGCCAGCAGTTTCGACGTTTGGGAAAATTCACCCCTCCACTTT	CASSFDVWENSPLHF
TRBV7-2	TRBJ2-1	TRBD1	NA	TGTGCCAGCAGCTCGGGGACAGGGGGAGTCCACAATGAGCAGTTCTTC	CASSSGTGGVHNEQFF
TRBV5-1	TRBJ2-1	NA	many	TGCGCCAGCAGCTCGTTGCGGGATGAGCAGTTCTTC	CASSSLRDEQFF
TRBV20-1	TRBJ2-4	TRBD2	NA	TGCAGTGCTAGAGTGGTACTAGCGCCCCAGTACTTC	CSARVVLAPQYF
TRBV27	TRBJ2-7	TRBD2	many	TGTGCCAGCAGCCTTCGGCGGGAGAGAGAGCAGTACTTC	CASSLRREREQYF
TRBV20-1	TRBJ2-5	TRBD1	NA	TGCAGTGCTAGAGACCTTGGACAGGCTAGGCCTCAAGAGACCCAGTACTTC	CSARDLGQARPQETQYF
TRBV29-1	TRBJ2-2	NA	many	TGCAGCGCCGAACGGGTTGGGAACACCGGGGAGCTGTTTTTT	CSAERVGNTGELFF
TRBV10-2	TRBJ1-5	NA	many	TGCGCCAGCAGTGATTTCCTGGAGCCCCAGCATTTT	CASSDFLEPQHF
TRBV29-1	TRBJ1-2	NA	many	TGCAGCGTTGAAGGGGAGATAACTAACTATGGCTACACCTTC	CSVEGEITNYGYTF
TRBV20-1	TRBJ1-6	NA	many	TGCAGTGCTAGGGAAACGGGTCTGCCGGATTCACCCCTCCACTTT	CSARETGLPDSPLHF
TRBV5-1	TRBJ2-5	NA	many	TGCGCCAGCAGCTTCGGGACGGACCAGTACTTC	CASSFGTDQYF
TRBV29-1	TRBJ2-1	NA	many	TGCAGCGTTGCCGGGAACAATGAGCAGTTCTTC	CSVAGNNEQFF
TRBV20-1	TRBJ2-7	TRBD2	many	TGCAGTGCCGGGGGGACTACGGCCTACGAGCAGTACTTC	CSAGGTTAYEQYF
TRBV6-2/TRBV6-3	TRBJ2-1	TRBD1	few	TGTGCCAGCGGGGACAGGGTATCCTACAATGAGCAGTTCTTC	CASGDRVSYNEQFF
TRBV5-1	TRBJ2-7	NA	many	TGCGCCAGCAGCGCAGGACTGGACCACTCCTACGAGCAGTACTTC	CASSAGLDHSYEQYF
TRBV11-2	TRBJ2-2	NA	many	TGTGCCAGCAGCTTAGAGGCGGGCGCAGGGACCGGGGAGCTGTTTTTT	CASSLEAGAGTGELFF
TRBV7-9	TRBJ2-7	TRBD2	NA	TGTGCCAGCAGCTTCGTGGGGGGGGGGATAGCAGGCAACGAGCAGTACTTC	CASSFVGGGIAGNEQYF
TRBV20-1	TRBJ1-4	TRBD1	few	TGCAGTGCCACCGGGACAGGGGTTGAAAAACTGTTTTTT	CSATGTGVEKLFF
TRBV20-1	TRBJ2-7	NA	many	TGCAGTGCTCACACAGCAAGCTACGAGCAGTACTTC	CSAHTASYEQYF
TRBV9	TRBJ2-1	TRBD2	many	TGTGCCAGCAGCGGGAAGCGGGAGGGTCGGTATGAGCAGTTCTTC	CASSGKREGRYEQFF
TRBV20-1	TRBJ2-5	TRBD2	many	TGCAGTGCTCGACTAGCGGGAGACCGTGCGGGGTGGACCCAGTACTTC	CSARLAGDRAGWTQYF
TRBV7-9	TRBJ2-2	TRBD2	many	TGTGCCAGCAGTCGGGGACTAGCGGGAGTTGGCACCGGGGAGCTGTTTTTT	CASSRGLAGVGTGELFF
TRBV12-3/TRBV12-4	TRBJ1-5	NA	NA	TGTGCCAGCAGTTTGGAGGGTACGGGCAATCAGCCCCAGCATTTT	CASSLEGTGNQPQHF
TRBV18	TRBJ1-5	NA	few	TGTGCCAGCTCACCACGGGCAGATAGCAATCAGCCCCAGCATTTT	CASSPRADSNQPQHF
TRBV20-1	TRBJ2-5	TRBD2	NA	TGCAGTGCTAACCAGGGACTAGCGGGACCCCAAGAGACCCAGTACTTC	CSANQGLAGPQETQYF
TRBV13	TRBJ2-1	NA	NA	TGTGCCAGCAGCTTAGGTCAAGGGGGGGGGCAGTTCTTC	CASSLGQGGGQFF
TRBV20-1	TRBJ2-7	TRBD2	NA	TGCAGTGCTAGTTATTACAGCGGGAACTACGAGCAGTACTTC	CSASYYSGNYEQYF
TRBV27	TRBJ2-1	NA	many	TGTGCCAGCAGTTTCCGTGCCGATTCTTACAGGAACAATGAGCAGTTCTTC	CASSFRADSYRNNEQFF
TRBV7-2	TRBJ2-4	TRBD1	few	TGTGCCAGCAGCTTATTTGACAGGGGTGACATTCAGTACTTC	CASSLFDRGDIQYF
TRBV2	TRBJ1-1	TRBD1	once	TGTACCAGCTTTACATTTTCAGGGGGCACTGAAGCTTTCTTT	CTSFTFSGGTEAFF
TRBV7-6	TRBJ1-1	TRBD1	many	TGTGCCAGCAGCTTAGTGGGACAGGGTAACACTGAAGCTTTCTTT	CASSLVGQGNTEAFF
TRBV20-1	TRBJ1-5	TRBD1	many	TGCAGTGCTTGGACAGGGGTGACTGGCAATCAGCCCCAGCATTTT	CSAWTGVTGNQPQHF
TRBV12-3/TRBV12-4	TRBJ2-7	TRBD1	NA	TGTGCCAGCAGTCACGACACAGGGGGCGAGCAGTACTTC	CASSHDTGGEQYF
TRBV7-9	TRBJ2-2	NA	few	TGTGCCAGCAGCTTAGCCCCCAGGGGATCCACCGGGGAGCTGTTTTTT	CASSLAPRGSTGELFF
TRBV2	TRBJ2-1	NA	NA	TGTGCCAGCCAGCCTGACGGGAGCTCCTACAATGAGCAGTTCTTC	CASQPDGSSYNEQFF
TRBV28	TRBJ2-7	NA	many	TGTGCCCATATCGGGGAGCAGTACTTC	CAHIGEQYF
TRBV12-2	TRBJ1-5	NA	NA	TGTGCAAGTCGCTTTACACGTAGCAATCAGCCCCAGCATTTT	CASRFTRSNQPQHF
TRBV5-1	TRBJ2-5	TRBD2	many	TGCGCCAGCAATCCGTTAGCGGGGGGTCGAGAGACCCAGTACTTC	CASNPLAGGRETQYF
TRBV28	TRBJ2-2	NA	NA	TGTGCCAGCAGCTATCTCCCAGTGCCAATAAACACCGGGGAGCTGTTTTTT	CASSYLPVPINTGELFF
TRBV5-1	TRBJ2-7	TRBD1	many	TGCGCCAGCAGCCTCCTGGCACAGGGGTCCTCCTACGAGCAGTACTTC	CASSLLAQGSSYEQYF